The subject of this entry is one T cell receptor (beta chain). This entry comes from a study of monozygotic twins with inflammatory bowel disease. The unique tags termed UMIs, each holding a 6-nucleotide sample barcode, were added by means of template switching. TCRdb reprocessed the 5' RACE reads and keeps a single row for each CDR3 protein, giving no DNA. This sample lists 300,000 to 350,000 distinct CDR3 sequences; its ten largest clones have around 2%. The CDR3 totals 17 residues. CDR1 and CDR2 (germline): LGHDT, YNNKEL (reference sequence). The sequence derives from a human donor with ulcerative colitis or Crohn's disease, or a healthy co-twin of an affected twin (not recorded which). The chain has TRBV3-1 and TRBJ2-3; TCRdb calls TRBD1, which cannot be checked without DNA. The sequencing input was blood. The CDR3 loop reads CASSQDRRQGLTDTQYF.